A single sample gave rise to the 3 T cell receptor beta chains below, sequenced in a study of Ad26.COV2.S vaccination and SARS-CoV-2 variants. Treatment denoted: around 19 received Ad26.COV2.S at low or high dose, single or two shots; roughly 5 received placebo; per-sample allocation not given. Repertoires come from day 63 after the first vaccine or placebo injection. Only in-frame clones appear in the TCRdb table, and some are missing; sequencing was by immunoSEQ multiplex PCR. The table shows about 420,000 clones, with roughly 90% occurring only once. Source: peripheral blood, taken in a trial of Ad26.COV2.S vaccine versus placebo. These receptors all stem from a person aged 18-60 years who received the Ad26.COV2.S COVID-19 vaccine or a placebo.

This clone was recorded only once. J is TRBJ1-1 and V is TRBV2; D might be TRBD1 (6 bases). Germline V gene data show CDR1 as SNHLY and CDR2 as FYNNEI. The V end lost 7 bases, the J end lost 2 bases, and 11 bases lay between the germline ends. This CDR3 has 13 residues. The CDR3 loop is CASTQGPNTEAFF. In nucleotides, the CDR3 is TGTGCCAGCACGCAGGGGCCCAACACTGAAGCTTTCTTT.

The rearrangement joins TRBV24-1 to TRBJ1-5; no clear D gene. Looked up from germline, CDR1 is KGHDR and CDR2 is SFDVKD. With 3 bases removed from V and 5 bases from J, the gap between germline ends came to 10 bases. CDR3 length: 14 amino acids. DNA of the CDR3: TGTGCCACCAGTGATCCACCGGACGATCAGCCCCAGCATTTT. This encodes CATSDPPDDQPQHF.

As regards this clone: The same CDR3 can be traced to other DNA sequences in this sample. The V call is TRBV5-1, the J call TRBJ1-1; 8 positions agree with TRBD1. Germline V gene data show CDR1 as SGHRS and CDR2 as YFSETQ. Losses at the gene ends were 4 bases for V and 0 bases for J; bases not matched to a gene: 2. The CDR3 has 14 amino acids. CDR3 sequence: CASSLTGVNTEAFF. Written as DNA, the CDR3 is TGCGCCAGCAGCCTGACAGGGGTGAACACTGAAGCTTTCTTT.